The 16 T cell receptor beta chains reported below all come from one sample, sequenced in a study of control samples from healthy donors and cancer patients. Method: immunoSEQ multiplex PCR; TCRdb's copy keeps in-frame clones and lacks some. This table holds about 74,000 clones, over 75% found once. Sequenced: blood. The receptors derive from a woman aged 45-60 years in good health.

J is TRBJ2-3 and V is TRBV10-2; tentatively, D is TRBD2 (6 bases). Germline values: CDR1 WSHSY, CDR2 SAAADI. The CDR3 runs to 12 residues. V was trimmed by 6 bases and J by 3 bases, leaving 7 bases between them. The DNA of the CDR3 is TGCGCCAGCAGCGGGGGTACAGATACGCAGTATTTT. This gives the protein CASSGGTDTQYF.

The CDR3 DNA sequence: TGCGCCAGCAGTCCAGGGTTAACCTCTGGGGCCAACGTCCTGACTTTC. Translation gives CASSPGLTSGANVLTF. This chain joins TRBV4-1 and TRBJ2-6; tentatively, D is TRBD1 (5 bases). The germline V and J ends were trimmed by 6 bases and 0 bases, with 12 bases remaining between them. The CDR3 is made up of 16 amino acids. Per the germline V gene, CDR1 is MGHRA and CDR2 is YSYEKL.

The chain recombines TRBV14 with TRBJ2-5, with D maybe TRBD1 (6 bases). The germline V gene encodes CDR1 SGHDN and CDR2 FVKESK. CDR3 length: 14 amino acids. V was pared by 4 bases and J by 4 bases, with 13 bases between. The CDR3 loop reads CASSLRGGVETQYF. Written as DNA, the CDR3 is TGTGCCAGCAGCCTCAGGGGTGGGGTAGAGACCCAGTACTTC.

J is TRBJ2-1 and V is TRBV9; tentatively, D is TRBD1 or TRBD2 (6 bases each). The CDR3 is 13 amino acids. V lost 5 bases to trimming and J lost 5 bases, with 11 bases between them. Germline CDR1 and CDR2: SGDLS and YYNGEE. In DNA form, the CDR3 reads TGTGCCAGCAGGTCGGGGGCGGACAATGAGCAGTTCTTC. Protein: CASRSGADNEQFF.

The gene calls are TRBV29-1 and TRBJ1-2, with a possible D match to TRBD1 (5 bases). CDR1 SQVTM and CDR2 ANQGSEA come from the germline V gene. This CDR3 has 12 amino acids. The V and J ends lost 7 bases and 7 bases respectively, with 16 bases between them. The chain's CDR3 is CSARVGSLGYTF. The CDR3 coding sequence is TGCAGCGCCAGGGTCGGAAGCCTTGGCTACACCTTC. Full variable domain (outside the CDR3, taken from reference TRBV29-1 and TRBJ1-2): SAVISQKPSRDICQRGTSLTIQCQVDSQVTMMFWYRQQPGQSLTLIATANQGSEATYESGFVIDKFPISRPNLTFSTLTVSNMSPEDSSIYLCSARVGSLGYTFGSGTRLTVV.

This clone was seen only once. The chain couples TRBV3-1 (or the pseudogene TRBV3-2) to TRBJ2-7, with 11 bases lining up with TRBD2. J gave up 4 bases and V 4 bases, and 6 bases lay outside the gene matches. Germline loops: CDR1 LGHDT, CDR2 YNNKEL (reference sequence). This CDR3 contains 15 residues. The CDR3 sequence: CASSRSLAGDYEQYF. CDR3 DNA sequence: TGTGCCAGCAGCCGCTCACTAGCGGGGGATTACGAGCAGTACTTC.

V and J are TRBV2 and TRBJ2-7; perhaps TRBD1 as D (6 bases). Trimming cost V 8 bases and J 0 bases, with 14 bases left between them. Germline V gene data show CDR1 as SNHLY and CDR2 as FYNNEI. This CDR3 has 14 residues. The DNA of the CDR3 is TGTGCCAGCGGGAGACAGGACCGCTCCTACGAGCAGTACTTC. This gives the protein CASGRQDRSYEQYF.

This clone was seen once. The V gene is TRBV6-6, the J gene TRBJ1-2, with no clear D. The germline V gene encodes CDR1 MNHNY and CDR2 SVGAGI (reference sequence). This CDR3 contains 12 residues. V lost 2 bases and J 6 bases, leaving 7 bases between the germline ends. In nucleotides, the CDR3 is TGTGCCAGCAGTTACCAAGGCGATGGCTACACCTTC. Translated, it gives CASSYQGDGYTF.

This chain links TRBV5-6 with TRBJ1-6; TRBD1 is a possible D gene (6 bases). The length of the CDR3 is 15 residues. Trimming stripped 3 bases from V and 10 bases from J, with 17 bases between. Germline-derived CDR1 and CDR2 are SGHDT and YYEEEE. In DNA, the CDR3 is TGTGCCAGCAGCTCTAAAGCAGGGGCAGGATCACCCCTCCACTTT. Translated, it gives CASSSKAGAGSPLHF.

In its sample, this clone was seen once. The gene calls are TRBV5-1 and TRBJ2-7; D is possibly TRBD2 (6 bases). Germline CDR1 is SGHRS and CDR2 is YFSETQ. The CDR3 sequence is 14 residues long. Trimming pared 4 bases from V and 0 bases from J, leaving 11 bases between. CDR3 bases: TGCGCCAGCAGCGCGGGACTTGGCTCCTACGAGCAGTACTTC. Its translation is CASSAGLGSYEQYF.

This CDR3 is CASSPPDGTEAFF. The CDR3 DNA sequence: TGTGCCAGCTCACCACCGGATGGCACTGAAGCTTTCTTT. The chain joins TRBV18 to TRBJ1-1; no firm D call. In germline, CDR1 is KGHSH, CDR2 LQKENI. This CDR3 contains 13 residues. Trimming took 0 bases from V and 4 from J, leaving 6 bases between them.

The CDR3 region is CASSGKGQANEKLFF. CDR3 in DNA: TGCGCCAGCAGCGGAAAGGGACAGGCTAATGAAAAACTGTTTTTT. The chain uses TRBV5-1 and TRBJ1-4, with TRBD1 matching over 8 bases. CDR1 and CDR2 (germline): SGHRS, YFSETQ. This CDR3 is 15 amino acids long. V lost 4 bases to trimming and J lost 3 bases; unmatched junction nucleotides: 5. Combining the CDR3 with reference TRBV5-1 and TRBJ1-4 gives the whole variable domain KAGVTQTPRYLIKTRGQQVTLSCSPISGHRSVSWYQQTPGQGLQFLFEYFSETQRNKGNFPGRFSGRQFSNSRSEMNVSTLELGDSALYLCASSGKGQANEKLFFGSGTQLSVL.

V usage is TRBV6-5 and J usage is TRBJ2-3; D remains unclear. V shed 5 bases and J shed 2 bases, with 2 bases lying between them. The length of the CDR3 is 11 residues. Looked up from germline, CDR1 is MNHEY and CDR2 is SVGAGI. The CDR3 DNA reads TGTGCCAGCAGTCACACAGATACGCAGTATTTT. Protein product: CASSHTDTQYF.

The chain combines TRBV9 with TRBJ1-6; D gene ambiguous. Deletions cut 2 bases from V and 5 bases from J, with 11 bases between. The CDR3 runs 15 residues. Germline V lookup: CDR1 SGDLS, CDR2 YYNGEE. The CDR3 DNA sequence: TGTGCCAGCAGCGTTACTAGAGATAATAATTCACCCCTCCACTTT. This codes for CASSVTRDNNSPLHF.

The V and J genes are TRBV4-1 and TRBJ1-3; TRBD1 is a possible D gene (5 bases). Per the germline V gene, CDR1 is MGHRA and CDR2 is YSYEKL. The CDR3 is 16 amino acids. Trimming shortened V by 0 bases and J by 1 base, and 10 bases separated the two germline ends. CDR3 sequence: CASSQEGAPSGNTIYF. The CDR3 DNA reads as TGCGCCAGCAGCCAAGAAGGGGCCCCGTCTGGAAACACCATATATTTT.

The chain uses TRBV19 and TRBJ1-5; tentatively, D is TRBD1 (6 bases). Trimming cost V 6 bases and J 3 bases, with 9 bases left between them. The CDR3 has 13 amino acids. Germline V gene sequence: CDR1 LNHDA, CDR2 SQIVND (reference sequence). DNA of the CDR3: TGTGCCAGTAGGGGACACTCCAATCAGCCCCAGCATTTT. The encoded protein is CASRGHSNQPQHF. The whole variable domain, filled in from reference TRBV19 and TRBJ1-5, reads DGGITQSPKYLFRKEGQNVTLSCEQNLNHDAMYWYRQDPGQGLRLIYYSQIVNDFQKGDIAEGYSVSREKKESFPLTVTSAQKNPTAFYLCASRGHSNQPQHFGDGTRLSIL.